These 9 T cell receptor beta chains originate from one sample sequenced in a study of vaccination effects on CD4 cells after COVID-19. Assay used: immunoSEQ multiplex PCR; TCRdb lists only in-frame clones, some missing. The table records approximately 28,000 clones, approximately 71% of them present only once. Prior to sequencing, the ViraFEST assay stimulated PBMC with viral peptide pools, which expanded the antigen-specific CD4+ T cells. Isolation of CD4+ T cells took place after less than 12 days of culture. Participants each got two BNT162b2 or mRNA-1273 vaccine doses. These receptors are not linked to any known antigen. The source was CD4+ T cells from PBMCs cultured with HCoV-NL63 spike peptides, collected after COVID-19 vaccination. The receptors stem from a human donor who received a COVID-19 vaccine.

This clone occurred a few times. This chain uses TRBV6-5 with TRBJ1-3; D remains ambiguous. This CDR3 region has 15 residues. V was pared by 1 base and J by 4 bases, with 11 bases between. Germline lookup yields CDR1 MNHEY and CDR2 SVGAGI. CDR3 region: CASSYYSHAGNTIYF. In DNA, the CDR3 is TGTGCCAGCAGTTACTACAGCCACGCCGGAAACACCATATATTTT.

The V gene is TRBV19, the J gene TRBJ1-3, with 10 bases lining up with TRBD1. Germline values: CDR1 LNHDA, CDR2 SQIVND (reference sequence). The CDR3 spans 14 residues. Trimming at V came to 6 bases and at J to 3 bases, leaving 2 bases not matched to a gene. CDR3 DNA: TGTGCCAGTAGCGACAGGGGGCTTGGAAACACCATATATTTT. Its protein product is CASSDRGLGNTIYF.

By share, this clone ranks as medium-sized. The rearrangement joins TRBV7-7 to TRBJ2-1, with 10 bases matching TRBD2. Germline CDR1 is SSHAT and CDR2 is FNYEAQ (reference sequence). Losses at the gene ends were 5 bases for V and 7 bases for J; bases not matched to a gene: 11. CDR3 length equals 16 residues. As DNA, the CDR3 is TGTGCCAGCAGCATAGGGAGACTAGCGGGCAATAATGAGCAGTTCTTC. Translated, it gives CASSIGRLAGNNEQFF.

The J gene is TRBJ2-7, the V gene TRBV21-1; the listed D gene, TRBD2, was not tested against the DNA. TRBV21-1 is labeled a pseudogene. The CDR3 length is 16 residues. The CDR3 DNA sequence: TGTGCCAGCAGCAAAGAAAGGGCTAGCGGGGAAAACGAGCAGTACTTC. As protein: CASSKERASGENEQYF.

This sequence joins TRBV2 and TRBJ2-5, with D perhaps assigned TRBD1 or TRBD2 (5 bases each). Deletions cut 6 bases from V and 5 bases from J, with 22 bases between. The CDR3 loop spans 16 amino acids. The germline gives CDR1 SNHLY, CDR2 FYNNEI. In DNA form, the CDR3 reads TGTGCCAGCAGCCCTGACTGGGCGACAGCTAGCGAGACCCAGTACTTC. It encodes CASSPDWATASETQYF. Filled out from reference TRBV2 and TRBJ2-5, the complete variable domain reads EPEVTQTPSHQVTQMGQEVILRCVPISNHLYFYWYRQILGQKVEFLVSFYNNEISEKSEIFDDQFSVERPDGSNFTLKIRSTKLEDSAMYFCASSPDWATASETQYFGPGTRLLVL.

The CDR3 reads CASKQEAGVTTDTQYF. The CDR3, as DNA: TGTGCCAGCAAGCAGGAGGCGGGAGTCACGACAGATACGCAGTATTTT. The chain has TRBV6-4 and TRBJ2-3, with TRBD2 matching over 7 bases. The CDR3 length is 16 residues. Germline assignment: CDR1 MRHNA and CDR2 SNTAGT. V lost 7 bases to trimming and J lost 3 bases; unmatched junction nucleotides: 13.

The rearrangement links TRBV24-1 to TRBJ2-7; perhaps TRBD1 as D (8 bases). V dropped 3 bases and J dropped 1 base, with 15 bases sitting between them. CDR3 length: 16 residues. Germline CDR1 and CDR2: KGHDR and SFDVKD. CDR3 loop: CATSDVDRGGSYEQYF. As DNA, the CDR3 is TGTGCCACCAGTGATGTCGACAGGGGAGGGTCCTACGAGCAGTACTTC.

As concerns this clone: Mismatch with germline at one junction end may stem from a read error. The chain couples TRBV11-2 to TRBJ2-7; 12 bases match TRBD2. Germline CDR1 SGHAT, CDR2 FQNNGV. This CDR3 comprises 14 residues. The CDR3 sequence: CASSLDPSGRAGNF. The CDR3 DNA sequence: TGTGCCAGCAGCTTAGACCCTAGCGGGAGGGCCGGGAACTTC.

The genes are TRBV6-1 and TRBJ2-1; 10 bases fit TRBD2. This CDR3 spans 15 amino acids. CDR1 is MNHNS, CDR2 SASEGT, per germline. Germline trimming cut 1 base from V and 4 bases from J; bases unmatched to any gene: 1. The CDR3, as DNA: TGTGCCAGCAGTGAAGAAGCGGGGGGGTACAATGAGCAGTTCTTC. It encodes CASSEEAGGYNEQFF.